This T cell receptor beta chain comes out of a study of cytomegalovirus exposure and HLA in healthy donors. Study conclusions and caveats: Rarity held for most TCR sequences, but there were some public TCRs that occurred in many donors.

Trimming removed 5 bases from V and 3 bases from J, with 11 bases in between. The CDR3 contains 14 residues. Per the germline V gene, CDR1 is SGHTA and CDR2 is FQGNSA. As to this clone: Antigen: not known.

Primers for the PCR totalled 60 Vbeta and 13 Jbeta. Sequenced by immunoSEQ multiplex PCR; TCRdb stores in-frame clones only, minus some. The data contain roughly 56,000 clones, 87% of them singletons. The TCR originated in a man younger than 35 in good health and CMV-seronegative. The material sequenced was PBMCs. The genes are TRBV7-2 and TRBJ1-5; TRBD1 is a possible D gene (6 bases). The CDR3 protein is CASSDRLPNQPQHF. CDR3 nucleotide sequence: TGTGCCAGCAGCGACAGGTTACCCAATCAGCCCCAGCATTTT.